This TCR beta chain was observed in a study of immune heterogeneity within non-small cell lung tumors. Study at large: Histologically, several tumors were squamous cell carcinomas and some ten were non-squamous carcinomas. The remaining 1 tumor was not otherwise specified.

The CDR3 length is 14 residues. Germline loops: CDR1 SGHVS, CDR2 FNYEAQ. V was pared by 4 bases and J by 2 bases, with 12 bases between. Samples each supplied approximately 600 ng of bulk tumor genomic DNA as template. Collection of several biopsies per primary tumor, spaced far apart, took place during surgery. The study enrolled patients with untreated, newly diagnosed non-small cell lung cancer who underwent curative surgery. This clonotype was detected many times. Its antigen remains unidentified. The TCR beta CDR3 region was amplified by multiplex PCR employing 32 V and 13 J primers. Each CDR3 protein gets one entry after TCRdb re-called the multiplex PCR reads with MiXCR. The sample lists fewer than 12,000 distinct CDR3 sequences, roughly 30% occurring once. General study findings and limits: Dominant CDR3 beta clonotypes repeated across a patient's tumor loci, while different loci held unique high-frequency clones.

Sequencing used lung tumor tissue. This TCR was sampled from an older woman with non-small cell lung cancer. The chain joins TRBV7-6 to TRBJ2-7; D may correspond to TRBD1 or TRBD2 (5 bases each). CDR3 coding DNA: TGTGCCAGCAGCTCCCCGGGGCATGCCTACGAGCAGTACTTC. Its protein product is CASSSPGHAYEQYF.